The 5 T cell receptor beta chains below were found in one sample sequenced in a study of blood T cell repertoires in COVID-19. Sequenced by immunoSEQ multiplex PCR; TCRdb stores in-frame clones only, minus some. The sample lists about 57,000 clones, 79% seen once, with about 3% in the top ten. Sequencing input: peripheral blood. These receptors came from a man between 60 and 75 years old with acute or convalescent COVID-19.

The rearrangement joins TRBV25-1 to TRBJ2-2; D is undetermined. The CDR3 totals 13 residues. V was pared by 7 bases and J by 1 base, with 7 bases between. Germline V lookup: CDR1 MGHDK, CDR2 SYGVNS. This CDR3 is CASTRQNTGELFF. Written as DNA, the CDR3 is TGTGCCAGCACCAGACAGAACACCGGGGAGCTGTTTTTT.

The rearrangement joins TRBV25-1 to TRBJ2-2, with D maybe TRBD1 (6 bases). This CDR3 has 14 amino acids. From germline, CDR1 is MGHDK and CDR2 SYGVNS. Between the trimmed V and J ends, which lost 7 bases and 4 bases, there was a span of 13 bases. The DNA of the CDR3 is TGTGCCAGCATCCCCGTAGGGGGCACCGGGGAGCTGTTTTTT. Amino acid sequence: CASIPVGGTGELFF.

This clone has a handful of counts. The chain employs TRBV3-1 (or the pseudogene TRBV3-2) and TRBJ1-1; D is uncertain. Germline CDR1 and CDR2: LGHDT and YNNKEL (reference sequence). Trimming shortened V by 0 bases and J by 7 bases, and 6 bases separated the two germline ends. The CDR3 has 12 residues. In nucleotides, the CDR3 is TGTGCCAGCAGCCAAGATGTGAGTGAAGCTTTCTTT. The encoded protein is CASSQDVSEAFF.

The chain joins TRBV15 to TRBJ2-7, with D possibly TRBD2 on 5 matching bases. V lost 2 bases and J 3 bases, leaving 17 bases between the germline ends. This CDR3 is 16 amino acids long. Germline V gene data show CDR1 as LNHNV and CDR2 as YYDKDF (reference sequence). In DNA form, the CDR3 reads TGTGCCACCAGCAGACACTCAAGCGGAACTTACTACGAGCAGTACTTC. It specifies CATSRHSSGTYYEQYF.

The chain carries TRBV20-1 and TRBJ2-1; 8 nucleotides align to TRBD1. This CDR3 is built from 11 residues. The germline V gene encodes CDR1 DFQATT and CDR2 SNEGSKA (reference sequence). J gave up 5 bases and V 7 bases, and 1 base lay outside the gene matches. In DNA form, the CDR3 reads TGCAGTGGACAGGGGAACAATGAGCAGTTCTTC. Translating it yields CSGQGNNEQFF.